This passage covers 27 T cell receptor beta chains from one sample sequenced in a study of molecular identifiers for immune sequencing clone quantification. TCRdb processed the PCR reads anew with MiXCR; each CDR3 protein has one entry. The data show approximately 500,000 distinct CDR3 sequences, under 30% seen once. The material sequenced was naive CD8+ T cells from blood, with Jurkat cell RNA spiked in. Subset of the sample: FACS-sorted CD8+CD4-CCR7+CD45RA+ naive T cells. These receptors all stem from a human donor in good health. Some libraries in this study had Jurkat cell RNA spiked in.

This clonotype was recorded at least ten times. The CDR3 sequence: CASIHWGLRGYEQYF. CDR3 sequence (DNA): TGTGCCAGCATACACTGGGGCCTAAGGGGGTACGAGCAGTACTTC. The V and J genes are TRBV28 and TRBJ2-7; tentatively, D is TRBD1 (6 bases). The CDR3 loop spans 15 amino acids. V was trimmed by 7 bases and J by 4 bases, leaving 20 bases between them. The germline CDR1 and CDR2 sequences are MDHEN and SYDVKM. Drawing the rest from reference TRBV28 and TRBJ2-7, the complete variable domain is DVKVTQSSRYLVKRTGEKVFLECVQDMDHENMFWYRQDPGLGLRLIYFSYDVKMKEKGDIPEGYSVSREKKERFSLILESASTNQTSMYLCASIHWGLRGYEQYFGPGTRLTVT.

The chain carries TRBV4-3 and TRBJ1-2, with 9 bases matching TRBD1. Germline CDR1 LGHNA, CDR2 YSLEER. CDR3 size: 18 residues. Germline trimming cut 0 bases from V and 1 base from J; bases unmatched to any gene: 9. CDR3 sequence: CASSQDRTGAAFNYGYTF. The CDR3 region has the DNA TGCGCCAGCAGCCAAGATCGGACAGGGGCCGCTTTTAACTATGGCTACACCTTC.

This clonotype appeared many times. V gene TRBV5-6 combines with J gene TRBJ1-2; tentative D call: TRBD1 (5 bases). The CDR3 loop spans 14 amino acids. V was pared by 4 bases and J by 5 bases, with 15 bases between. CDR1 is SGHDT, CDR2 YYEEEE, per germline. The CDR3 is CASSLKGQAYGYTF. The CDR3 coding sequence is TGTGCCAGCAGCCTAAAAGGACAAGCATATGGCTACACCTTC.

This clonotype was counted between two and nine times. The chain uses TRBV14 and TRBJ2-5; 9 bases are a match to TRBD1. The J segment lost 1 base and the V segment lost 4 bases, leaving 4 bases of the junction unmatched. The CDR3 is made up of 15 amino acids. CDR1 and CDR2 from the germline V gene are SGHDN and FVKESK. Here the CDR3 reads CASSPGQGSQETQYF. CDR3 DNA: TGTGCCAGCAGCCCGGGACAGGGTTCCCAAGAGACCCAGTACTTC.

CDR3 amino acids: CASSQELTAGTGGTYEQYF. The CDR3, as DNA: TGCGCCAGCAGCCAAGAACTGACCGCCGGGACAGGGGGCACCTACGAGCAGTACTTC. V usage is TRBV4-3 and J usage is TRBJ2-7; 12 positions match TRBD1. From germline, CDR1 is LGHNA and CDR2 YSLEER. V shed 0 bases, J shed 2 bases, and the junction held 11 bases outside the gene matches. The CDR3 covers 19 residues.

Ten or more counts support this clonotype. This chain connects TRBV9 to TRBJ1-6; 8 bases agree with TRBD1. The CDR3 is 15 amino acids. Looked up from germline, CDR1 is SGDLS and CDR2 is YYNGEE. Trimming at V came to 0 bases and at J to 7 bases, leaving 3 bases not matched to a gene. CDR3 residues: CASSVESGGNSPLHF. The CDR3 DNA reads TGTGCCAGCAGCGTAGAGTCAGGGGGCAATTCACCCCTCCACTTT.

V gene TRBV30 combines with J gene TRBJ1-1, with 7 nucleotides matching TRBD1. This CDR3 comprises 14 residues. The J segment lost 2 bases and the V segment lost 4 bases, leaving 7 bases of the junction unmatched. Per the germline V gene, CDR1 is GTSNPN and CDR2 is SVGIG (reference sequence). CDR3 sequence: CAWISGTANTEAFF. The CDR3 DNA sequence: TGTGCCTGGATATCCGGGACAGCTAACACTGAAGCTTTCTTT.

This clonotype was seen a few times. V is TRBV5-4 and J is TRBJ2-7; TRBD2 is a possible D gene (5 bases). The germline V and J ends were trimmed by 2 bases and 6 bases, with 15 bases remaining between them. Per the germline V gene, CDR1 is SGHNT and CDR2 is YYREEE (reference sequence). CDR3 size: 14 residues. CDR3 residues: CASSFSGSPSEQYF. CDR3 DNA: TGTGCCAGCAGCTTCAGCGGTAGTCCCTCCGAGCAGTACTTC.

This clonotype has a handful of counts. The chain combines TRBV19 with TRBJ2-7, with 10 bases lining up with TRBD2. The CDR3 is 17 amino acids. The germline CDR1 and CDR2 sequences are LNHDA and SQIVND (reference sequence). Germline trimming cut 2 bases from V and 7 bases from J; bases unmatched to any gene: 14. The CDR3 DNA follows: TGTGCCAGTAGTATATCGGGACTAGCGAACTCCAATGGGGAGCAGTACTTC. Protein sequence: CASSISGLANSNGEQYF.

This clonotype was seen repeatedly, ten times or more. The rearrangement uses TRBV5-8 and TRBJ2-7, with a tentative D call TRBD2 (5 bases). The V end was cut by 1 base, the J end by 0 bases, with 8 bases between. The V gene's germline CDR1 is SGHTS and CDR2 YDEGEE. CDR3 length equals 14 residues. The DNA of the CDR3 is TGTGCCAGCAGCTTGCACGGGGACTCCTACGAGCAGTACTTC. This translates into CASSLHGDSYEQYF.

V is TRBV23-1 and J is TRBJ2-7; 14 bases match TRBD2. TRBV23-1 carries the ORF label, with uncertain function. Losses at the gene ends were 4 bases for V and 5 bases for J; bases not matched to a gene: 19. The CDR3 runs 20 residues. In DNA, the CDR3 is TGCGCCAGCAGTCCTAACCGCGGACTAGCGGGAGGATCGGGTCGCCACGAGCAGTACTTC. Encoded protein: CASSPNRGLAGGSGRHEQYF.

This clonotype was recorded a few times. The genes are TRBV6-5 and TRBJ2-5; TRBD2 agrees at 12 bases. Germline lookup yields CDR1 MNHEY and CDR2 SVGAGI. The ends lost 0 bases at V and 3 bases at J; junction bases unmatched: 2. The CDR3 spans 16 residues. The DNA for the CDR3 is TGTGCCAGCAGTTACTCGAGACTAGCGGGAGAAGAGACCCAGTACTTC. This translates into CASSYSRLAGEETQYF.

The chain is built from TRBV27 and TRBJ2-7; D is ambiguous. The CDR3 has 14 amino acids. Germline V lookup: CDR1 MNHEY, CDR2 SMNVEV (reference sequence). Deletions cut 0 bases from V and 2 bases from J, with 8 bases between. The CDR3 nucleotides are TGTGCCAGCAGTTTATCAGGGCTGACCTACGAGCAGTACTTC. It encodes CASSLSGLTYEQYF.

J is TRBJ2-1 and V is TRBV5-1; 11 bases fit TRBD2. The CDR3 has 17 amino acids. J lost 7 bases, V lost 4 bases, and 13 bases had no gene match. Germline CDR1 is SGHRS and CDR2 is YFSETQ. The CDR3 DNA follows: TGCGCCAGCAGCCAGGGACTAGCGGAAAGAGGGTGGAATGAGCAGTTCTTC. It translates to CASSQGLAERGWNEQFF. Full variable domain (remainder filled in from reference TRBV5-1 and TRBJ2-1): KAGVTQTPRYLIKTRGQQVTLSCSPISGHRSVSWYQQTPGQGLQFLFEYFSETQRNKGNFPGRFSGRQFSNSRSEMNVSTLELGDSALYLCASSQGLAERGWNEQFFGPGTRLTVL.

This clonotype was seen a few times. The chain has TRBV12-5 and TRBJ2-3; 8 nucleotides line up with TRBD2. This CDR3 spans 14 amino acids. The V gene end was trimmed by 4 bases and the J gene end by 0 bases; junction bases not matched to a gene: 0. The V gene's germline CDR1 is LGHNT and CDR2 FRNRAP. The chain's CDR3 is CASGSSGSTDTQYF. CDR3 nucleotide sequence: TGTGCTAGTGGTTCTAGCGGGAGCACAGATACGCAGTATTTT.

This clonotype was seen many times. The CDR3 region is CASSDGYQPQHF. The CDR3 coding sequence is TGTGCCAGCAGCGACGGATATCAGCCCCAGCATTTT. This rearrangement joins TRBV9 to TRBJ1-5; D is undetermined. Germline V CDR1 and CDR2: SGDLS, YYNGEE. The CDR3 is 12 residues long. The V end was cut by 3 bases, the J end by 5 bases, with 6 bases between.

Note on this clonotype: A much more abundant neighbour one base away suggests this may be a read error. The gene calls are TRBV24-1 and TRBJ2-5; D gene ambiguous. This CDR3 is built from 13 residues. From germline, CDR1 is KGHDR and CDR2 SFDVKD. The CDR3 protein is CATSDLFQETRYF. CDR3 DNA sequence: TGTGCCACCAGTGATTTGTTTCAGGAGACCCGGTACTTC.

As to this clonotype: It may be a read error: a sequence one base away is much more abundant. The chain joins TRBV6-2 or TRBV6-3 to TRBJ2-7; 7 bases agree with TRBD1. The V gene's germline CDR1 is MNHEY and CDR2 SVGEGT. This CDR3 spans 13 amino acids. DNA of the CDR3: TGTGCCCGCAGTTACGACAGGGCCTACGAGCAGTACTTC. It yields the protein CARSYDRAYEQYF.

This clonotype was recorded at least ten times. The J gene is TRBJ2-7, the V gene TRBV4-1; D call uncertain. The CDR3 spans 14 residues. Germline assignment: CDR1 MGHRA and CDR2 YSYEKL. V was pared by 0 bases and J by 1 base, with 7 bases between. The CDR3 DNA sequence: TGCGCCAGCAGCCAAGAGATAAGGTCCTACGAGCAGTACTTC. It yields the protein CASSQEIRSYEQYF.

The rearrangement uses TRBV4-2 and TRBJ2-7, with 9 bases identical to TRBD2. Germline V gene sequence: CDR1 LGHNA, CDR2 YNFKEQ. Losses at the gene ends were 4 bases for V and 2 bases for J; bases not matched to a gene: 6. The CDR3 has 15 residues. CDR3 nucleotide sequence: TGTGCCAGCAGCCGAGTCAGCGGGGGGACCTACGAGCAGTACTTC. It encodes CASSRVSGGTYEQYF.

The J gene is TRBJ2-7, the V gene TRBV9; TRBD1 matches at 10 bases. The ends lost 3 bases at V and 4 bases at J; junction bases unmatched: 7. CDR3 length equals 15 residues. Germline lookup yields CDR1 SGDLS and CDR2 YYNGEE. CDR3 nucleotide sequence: TGTGCCAGCAGCGCCGGGACAGGGGTAGGGTACGAGCAGTACTTC. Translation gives CASSAGTGVGYEQYF.

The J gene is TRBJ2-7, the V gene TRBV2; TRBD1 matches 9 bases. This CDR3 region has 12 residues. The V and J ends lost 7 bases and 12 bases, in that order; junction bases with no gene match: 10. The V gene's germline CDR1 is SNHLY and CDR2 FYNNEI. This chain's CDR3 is CASKEIPGQGYF. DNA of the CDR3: TGTGCCAGCAAAGAAATCCCGGGACAGGGGTACTTC.

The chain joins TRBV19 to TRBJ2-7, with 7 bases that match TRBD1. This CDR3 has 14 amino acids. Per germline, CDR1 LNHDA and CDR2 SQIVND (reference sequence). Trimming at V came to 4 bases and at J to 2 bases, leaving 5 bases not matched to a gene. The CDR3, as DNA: TGTGCCAGTAGTACCACCGGGACAGCCTACGAGCAGTACGTC. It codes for CASSTTGTAYEQYV.

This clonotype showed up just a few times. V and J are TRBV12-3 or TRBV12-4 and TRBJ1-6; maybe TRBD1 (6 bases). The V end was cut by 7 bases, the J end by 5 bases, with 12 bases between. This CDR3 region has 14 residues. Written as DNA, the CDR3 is TGTGCCAGCACCCAGGGGTCCCATAATTCACCCCTCCACTTT. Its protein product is CASTQGSHNSPLHF.

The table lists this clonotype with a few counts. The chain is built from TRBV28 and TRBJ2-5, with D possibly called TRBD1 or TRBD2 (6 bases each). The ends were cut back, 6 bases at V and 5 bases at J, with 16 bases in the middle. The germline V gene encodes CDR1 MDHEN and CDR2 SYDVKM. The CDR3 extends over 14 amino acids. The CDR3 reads CASRPNRDLETQYF. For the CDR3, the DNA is TGTGCCAGCAGGCCGAACAGGGACTTGGAGACCCAGTACTTC.

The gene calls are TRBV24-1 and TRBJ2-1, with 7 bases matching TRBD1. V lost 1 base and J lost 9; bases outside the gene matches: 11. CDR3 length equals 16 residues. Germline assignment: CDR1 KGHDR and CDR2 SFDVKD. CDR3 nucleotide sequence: TGTGCCACCAGTGATTTACGACAGGGCAAGGTCAGTGAGCAGTTCTTC. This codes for CATSDLRQGKVSEQFF.

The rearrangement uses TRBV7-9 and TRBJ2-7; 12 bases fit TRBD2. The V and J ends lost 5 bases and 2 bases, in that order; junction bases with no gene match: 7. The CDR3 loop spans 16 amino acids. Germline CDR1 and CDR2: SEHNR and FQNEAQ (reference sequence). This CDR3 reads CASSPRTSGIPYEQYF. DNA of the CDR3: TGTGCCAGCAGCCCTCGGACTAGCGGGATCCCCTACGAGCAGTACTTC.